The 26 T cell receptor beta chains below come from one sample, sequenced in a study of glioma-infiltrating T cells. Amplification of TCR alpha and beta CDR3 regions from RNA used iRepertoire nested multiplex PCR. TCRdb independently ran MiXCR on the multiplex PCR reads; one entry per CDR3 protein. Among approximately 110,000 distinct CDR3 sequences, approximately 23% were seen once, and the ten largest hold around 15%. The source material was glioma tissue, nonneoplastic brain tissue, or PBMCs (not recorded which). The origin of the receptors is a human donor with low-grade glioma or glioblastoma, undergoing nonglioma brain surgery, or in good health (not recorded which).

This chain uses TRBV7-9 with TRBJ2-5, with 11 bases aligning to TRBD2. The germline V gene encodes CDR1 SEHNR and CDR2 FQNEAQ (reference sequence). J was trimmed by 3 bases and V by 4 bases; bases with no gene match: 7. The CDR3 extends over 16 amino acids. CDR3 DNA: TGTGCCAGCAGCTGGCCGGGACTAGCGGCTGAAGAGACCCAGTACTTC. Translated, it gives CASSWPGLAAEETQYF.

Remarks on this clonotype: Just one base apart from a much larger clone, this may be a read error. The rearrangement links TRBV6-2 or TRBV6-3 to TRBJ2-1, with 9 bases aligning to TRBD1. J gave up 8 bases and V 6 bases, and 14 bases lay outside the gene matches. The CDR3 has 16 amino acids. Germline-derived CDR1 and CDR2 are MNHEY and SVGEGT. The CDR3 coding sequence is TGTGCCAGCAGCTCACACGGGACAGGGATGTTGGATGAGCAGTTCTTC. Its translation: CASSSHGTGMLDEQFF.

This clonotype came up many times. This chain joins TRBV7-2 and TRBJ2-1, with 10 positions matching TRBD2. The J segment lost 2 bases and the V segment lost 6 bases, leaving 10 bases of the junction unmatched. The CDR3 totals 17 residues. The germline V gene encodes CDR1 SGHTA and CDR2 FQGNSA. DNA of the CDR3: TGTGCCAGCAGTTCTCAAGCGGGAGGGCCCCCCTACAATGAGCAGTTCTTC. Amino acids: CASSSQAGGPPYNEQFF.

This clonotype was found a few times. A much larger clone is a single base away; this may be a read error. V and J are TRBV7-2 and TRBJ2-7; 14 positions match TRBD2. This CDR3 has 15 residues. The trim removed 5 bases at V and 5 bases at J, leaving 5 bases unmatched. Germline CDR1 is SGHTA and CDR2 is FQGNSA. The CDR3: CASSPTSGRAHEQYF. CDR3 DNA: TGTGCCAGCAGCCCGACTAGCGGGAGGGCGCACGAGCAGTACTTC.

This clonotype has a count of ten or more. J is TRBJ2-5 and V is TRBV7-9; unclear D gene. The germline V gene has CDR1 SEHNR and CDR2 FQNEAQ (reference sequence). V lost 5 bases and J 2 bases, leaving 12 bases between the germline ends. CDR3 size: 14 residues. CDR3 protein: CASSHVIDQETQYF. For the CDR3, the DNA is TGTGCCAGCAGCCATGTTATCGATCAAGAGACCCAGTACTTC.

As for this clonotype: Likely a read error: the CDR3 ends without its conserved phenylalanine or tryptophan. The DNA is left out, because the CDR3 cannot be placed on it with certainty; the CDR3 is given as TCRdb lists it. The rearrangement uses TRBV27 and TRBJ1-2; no check of the table's D call, TRBD1, against the DNA was made. Germline CDR1 is MNHEY and CDR2 is SMNVEV (reference sequence). Inclusive of both ends, the CDR3 amounts to 16 amino acids. The CDR3 loop is CASSPDPTGINYGCTL.

This clonotype has just a few counts. A much more abundant neighbour one base away suggests this may be a read error. The J gene is TRBJ2-7, the V gene TRBV7-9; tentatively, D is TRBD2 (5 bases). Germline lookup yields CDR1 SEHNR and CDR2 FQNEAQ (reference sequence). CDR3 length: 15 amino acids. V was pared by 5 bases and J by 3 bases, with 17 bases between. In DNA form, the CDR3 reads TGTGCCAGCAGCAGATCCGGGAATGATCTCTACGAGCAGTACTTC. Residues: CASSRSGNDLYEQYF. The entire variable domain, with the rest obtained from reference TRBV7-9 and TRBJ2-7, is as follows: DTGVSQNPRHKITKRGQNVTFRCDPISEHNRLYWYRQTLGQGPEFLTYFQNEAQLEKSRLLSDRFSAERPKGSFSTLEIQRTEQGDSAMYLCASSRSGNDLYEQYFGPGTRLTVT.

This clonotype was detected many times. J is TRBJ2-7 and V is TRBV20-1, with D possibly matching TRBD1 (7 bases). V shed 1 base and J shed 2 bases, with 15 bases lying between them. The CDR3 is 15 residues long. Per germline, CDR1 DFQATT and CDR2 SNEGSKA (reference sequence). CDR3 nucleotide sequence: TGCAGTGCTAGAGTATGGCCAGGGGGGACCTACGAGCAGTACTTC. Protein sequence: CSARVWPGGTYEQYF.

This clonotype was counted ten times or more. The V call is TRBV12-3 or TRBV12-4, the J call TRBJ1-1, with D maybe TRBD1 (5 bases). The CDR3 covers 13 residues. The V end was cut by 11 bases, the J end by 2 bases, with 15 bases between. The CDR3 nucleotides are TGTGCCTCCGGGGTAGGGGAAAACACTGAAGCTTTCTTT. Amino acids: CASGVGENTEAFF.

This clonotype has at least ten counts. The chain is built from TRBV20-1 and TRBJ2-7; 14 bases align to TRBD2. The CDR3 is made up of 13 amino acids. Trimming took 6 bases from V and 5 from J; bases not matched to a gene: 3. In germline, CDR1 is DFQATT, CDR2 SNEGSKA (reference sequence). CDR3 region: CSAGTSGSNEQYF. Written as DNA, the CDR3 is TGCAGTGCCGGGACTAGCGGGAGTAACGAGCAGTACTTC.

As to this clonotype: This clone may be a read error of a much larger clone one base away. The chain has TRBV2 and TRBJ2-1; no clear D gene. Germline lookup yields CDR1 SNHLY and CDR2 FYNNEI. The CDR3 sequence is 11 residues long. The CDR3 nucleotides are TGTGCCGGCAGTGCCTCTCGGGAGCAGTTCTTC. Residues: CAGSASREQFF.

In its sample, this clonotype was seen a few times. The V and J genes are TRBV5-1 and TRBJ2-5; D remains unclear. V lost 0 bases, J lost 0 bases, and 6 bases lay in between. Per germline, CDR1 SGHRS and CDR2 YFSETQ. The CDR3 spans 14 residues. CDR3 sequence reads: CASSLAYYQETQYF. The CDR3 region has the DNA TGCGCCAGCAGCTTGGCCTACTACCAAGAGACCCAGTACTTC.

A remark on this clonotype: The junction and the germline gene differ at one end; a read error may be behind it. This chain connects TRBV18 to TRBJ2-3; 8 nucleotides line up with TRBD2. From germline, CDR1 is KGHSH and CDR2 LQKENI. This CDR3 is built from 17 residues. For the CDR3, the DNA is TGTGCCAGCTCCCCCAACGCGGGGGGCACACACACAGATATGCAGTATTTT. It codes for CASSPNAGGTHTDMQYF.

The J gene is TRBJ2-7, the V gene TRBV5-1, with 8 positions matching TRBD1. Germline CDR1 reads SGHRS; CDR2 reads YFSETQ. The CDR3 contains 14 residues. V trimming: 4 bases; J trimming: 6 bases; junction bases outside the gene matches: 9. The CDR3 protein is CASSVGQEGLEQYF. CDR3 bases: TGCGCCAGCAGCGTGGGACAGGAGGGCCTCGAGCAGTACTTC.

In regard to this clonotype: One junction end disagrees with the germline gene, perhaps due to a read error. The V call is TRBV19, the J call TRBJ1-3, with D unclear. The CDR3 is 15 amino acids. Germline V gene data show CDR1 as LNHDA and CDR2 as SQIVND (reference sequence). The CDR3 loop reads CASSLPKSAGNTIYF. CDR3 DNA sequence: TGTGCCAGTAGTCTCCCGAAGTCGGCTGGAAACACTATATATTTT.

V gene TRBV19 combines with J gene TRBJ2-2; 8 bases agree with TRBD1. CDR3 length: 16 amino acids. The ends lost 2 bases at V and 3 bases at J; junction bases unmatched: 5. Per germline, CDR1 LNHDA and CDR2 SQIVND (reference sequence). Here the CDR3 DNA reads TGTGCCAGTAGTATATCGGGACAGGCCCACACCGGGGAGCTGTTTTTT. Its protein is CASSISGQAHTGELFF.

On this clonotype: Sequence at one end of the junction differs from germline and may be a read error. This chain uses TRBV5-1 with TRBJ2-6, with unresolved D. In germline, CDR1 is SGHRS, CDR2 YFSETQ. The CDR3 is made up of 19 amino acids. CDR3 sequence reads: CASRFLSAALTSGANVLTF. CDR3 in DNA: TGCGCCAGCCGCTTCCTGTCGGCAGCTTTGACCTCTGGGGCCAACGTCCTGACTTTC.

This clonotype was observed a few times. Being one base from a much bigger clone, this may be a read error. The CDR3 coding sequence is TGCAGAGCTCGTCACGGGAAGGGGTACAATGAGCAGTTCTTC. Amino acid sequence: CRARHGKGYNEQFF. This sequence joins TRBV29-1 and TRBJ2-1; perhaps D is TRBD1 or TRBD2 (5 bases each). CDR3 length: 14 amino acids. Germline values: CDR1 SQVTM, CDR2 ANQGSEA.

This chain uses TRBV12-3 or TRBV12-4 with TRBJ1-5; 8 bases match TRBD1. This CDR3 has 14 residues. V shed 6 bases, J shed 7 bases, and the junction held 8 bases outside the gene matches. The CDR3 bases are TGTGCCAGCAGCCCGGACAGGGACGGCCAGCCCCAGCATTTT. Its translation: CASSPDRDGQPQHF.

This clonotype was seen a handful of times. The rearrangement joins TRBV4-1 to TRBJ2-7; D call uncertain. CDR3 length: 14 residues. Germline CDR1 MGHRA, CDR2 YSYEKL. V lost 0 bases and J 3 bases, leaving 9 bases between the germline ends. Written as DNA, the CDR3 is TGCGCCAGCAGCCAAGATGTCACAGTCTACGAGCAGTACTTC. It specifies CASSQDVTVYEQYF.

This clonotype was counted at least ten times. This sequence joins TRBV7-2 and TRBJ2-5; D uncertain. This CDR3 is 15 amino acids long. The germline CDR1 and CDR2 sequences are SGHTA and FQGNSA. Trimming stripped 4 bases from V and 2 bases from J, with 14 bases between. CDR3 in DNA: TGTGCCAGCAGCTCCCCAGGCGATCGGCAAGAGACCCAGTACTTC. It yields the protein CASSSPGDRQETQYF.

As regards this clonotype: It is likely a read error, because the conserved phenylalanine at the end of the CDR3 is missing. The rearrangement uses TRBV4-1 and TRBJ2-5; 7 bases are shared with TRBD1. Gene TRBJ2-1 matches the end of the DNA better, so the J call may be wrong. This CDR3 comprises 15 residues. Germline CDR1 MGHRA, CDR2 YSYEKL. CDR3 DNA sequence: TGCGCCAGCAGCCAAGAAGGGACAGAAAGCAATGAGCAGTTCCTC. Translation gives CASSQEGTESNEQFL.

The V call is TRBV27, the J call TRBJ2-5, with 7 bases fitting TRBD1. CDR3 size: 19 residues. The germline V gene encodes CDR1 MNHEY and CDR2 SMNVEV (reference sequence). V shed 3 bases and J 1 base; nucleotides not matched to a gene: 17. This CDR3 is CASSLLNHPSGTVQETQYF. The CDR3 nucleotides read TGTGCCAGCAGTTTGCTCAATCATCCCTCCGGGACAGTCCAAGAGACCCAGTACTTC.

This clonotype occurred many times. V gene TRBV19 combines with J gene TRBJ1-5, with TRBD1 as a possible D gene (5 bases). Germline CDR1 reads LNHDA; CDR2 reads SQIVND (reference sequence). The CDR3 is 14 amino acids. V was cut by 8 bases and J by 6 bases, with 17 bases left in between. CDR3 region: CASRPGFQGQPQHF. CDR3 sequence (DNA): TGTGCCAGTCGACCGGGTTTCCAGGGTCAGCCCCAGCATTTT.

This clonotype has at least ten counts. This chain links TRBV20-1 with TRBJ2-3, with D maybe TRBD2 (6 bases). Germline CDR1 reads DFQATT; CDR2 reads SNEGSKA (reference sequence). V was pared by 3 bases and J by 4 bases, with 14 bases between. This CDR3 comprises 14 residues. CDR3 region: CSASSSGRPDTQYF. CDR3 bases: TGCAGTGCTAGCAGCTCCGGGAGACCAGATACGCAGTATTTT.

This clonotype has a count of ten or more. The rearrangement joins TRBV14 to TRBJ2-7; 7 nucleotides line up with TRBD2. Looked up from germline, CDR1 is SGHDN and CDR2 is FVKESK. The ends lost 7 bases at V and 3 bases at J; junction bases unmatched: 6. This CDR3 has 13 amino acids. CDR3 in DNA: TGTGCCAGCAATCAGCGGGATTACTACGAGCAGTACTTC. It translates to CASNQRDYYEQYF.